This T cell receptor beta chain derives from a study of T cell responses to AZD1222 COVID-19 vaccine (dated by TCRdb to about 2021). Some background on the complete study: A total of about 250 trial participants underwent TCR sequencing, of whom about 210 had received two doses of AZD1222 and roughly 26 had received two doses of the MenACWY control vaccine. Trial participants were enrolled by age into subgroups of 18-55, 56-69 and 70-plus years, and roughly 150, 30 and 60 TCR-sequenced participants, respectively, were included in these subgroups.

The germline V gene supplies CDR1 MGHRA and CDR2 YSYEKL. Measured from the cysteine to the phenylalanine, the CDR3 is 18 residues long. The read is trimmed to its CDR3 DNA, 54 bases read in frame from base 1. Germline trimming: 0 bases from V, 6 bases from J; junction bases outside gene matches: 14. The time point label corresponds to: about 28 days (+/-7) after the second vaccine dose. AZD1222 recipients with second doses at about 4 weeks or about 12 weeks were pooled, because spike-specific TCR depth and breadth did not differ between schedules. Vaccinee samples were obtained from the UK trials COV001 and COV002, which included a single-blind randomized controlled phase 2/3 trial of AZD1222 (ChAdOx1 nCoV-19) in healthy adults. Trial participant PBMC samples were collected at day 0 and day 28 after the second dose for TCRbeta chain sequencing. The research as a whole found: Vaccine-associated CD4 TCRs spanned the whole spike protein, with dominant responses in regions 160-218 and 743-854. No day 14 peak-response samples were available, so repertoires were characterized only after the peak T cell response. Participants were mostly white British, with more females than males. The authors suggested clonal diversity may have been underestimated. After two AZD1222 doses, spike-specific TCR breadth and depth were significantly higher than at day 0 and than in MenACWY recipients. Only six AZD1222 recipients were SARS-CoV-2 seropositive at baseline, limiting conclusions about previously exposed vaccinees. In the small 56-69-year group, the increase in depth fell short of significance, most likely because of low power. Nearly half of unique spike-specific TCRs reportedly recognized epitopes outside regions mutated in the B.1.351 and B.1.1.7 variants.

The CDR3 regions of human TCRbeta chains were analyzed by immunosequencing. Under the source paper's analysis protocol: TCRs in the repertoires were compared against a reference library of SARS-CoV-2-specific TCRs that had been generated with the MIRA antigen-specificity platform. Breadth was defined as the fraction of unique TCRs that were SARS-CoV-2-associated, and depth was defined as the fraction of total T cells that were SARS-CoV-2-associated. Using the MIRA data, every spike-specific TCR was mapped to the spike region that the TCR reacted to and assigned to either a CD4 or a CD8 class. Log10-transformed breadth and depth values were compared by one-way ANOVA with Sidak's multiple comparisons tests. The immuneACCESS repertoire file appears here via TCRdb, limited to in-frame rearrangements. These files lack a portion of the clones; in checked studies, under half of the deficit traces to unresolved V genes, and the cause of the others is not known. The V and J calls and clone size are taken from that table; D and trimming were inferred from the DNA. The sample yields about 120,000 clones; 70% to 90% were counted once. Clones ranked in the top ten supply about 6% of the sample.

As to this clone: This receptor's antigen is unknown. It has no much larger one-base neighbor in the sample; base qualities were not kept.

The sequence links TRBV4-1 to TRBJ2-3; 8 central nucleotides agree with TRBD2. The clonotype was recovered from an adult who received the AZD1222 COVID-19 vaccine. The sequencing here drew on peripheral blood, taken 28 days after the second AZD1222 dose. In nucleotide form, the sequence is TGCGCCAGCAGCCAAGAGATAGGGGCTAGCGGGCGTCTGGATACGCAGTATTTT. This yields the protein CASSQEIGASGRLDTQYF.